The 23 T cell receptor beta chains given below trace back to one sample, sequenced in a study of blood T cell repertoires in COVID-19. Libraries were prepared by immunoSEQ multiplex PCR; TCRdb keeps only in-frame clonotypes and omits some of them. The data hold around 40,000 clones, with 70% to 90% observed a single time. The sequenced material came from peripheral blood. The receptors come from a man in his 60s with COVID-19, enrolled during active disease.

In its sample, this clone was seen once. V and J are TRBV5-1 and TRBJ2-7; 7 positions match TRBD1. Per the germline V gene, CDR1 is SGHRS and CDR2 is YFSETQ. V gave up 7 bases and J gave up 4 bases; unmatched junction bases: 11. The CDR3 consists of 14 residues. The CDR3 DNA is TGCGCCAGCGGACCAGGGGGAGTTCCGTACGAGCAGTACTTC. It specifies CASGPGGVPYEQYF.

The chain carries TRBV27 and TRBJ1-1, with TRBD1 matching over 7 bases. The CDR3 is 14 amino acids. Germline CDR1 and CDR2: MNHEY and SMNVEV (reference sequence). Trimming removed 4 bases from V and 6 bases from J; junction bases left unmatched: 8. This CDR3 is CASSSLQGDSEAFF. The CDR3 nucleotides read TGTGCCAGCAGTTCCCTCCAGGGGGACTCTGAAGCTTTCTTT.

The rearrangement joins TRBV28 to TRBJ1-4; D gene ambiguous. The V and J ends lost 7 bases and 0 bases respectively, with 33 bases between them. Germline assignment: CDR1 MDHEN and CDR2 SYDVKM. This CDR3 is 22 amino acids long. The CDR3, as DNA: TGTGCCAGCACCTCAACGGCTGGAGGTTGGGGTCAAGGAAGCACAACTAATGAAAAACTGTTTTTT. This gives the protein CASTSTAGGWGQGSTTNEKLFF.

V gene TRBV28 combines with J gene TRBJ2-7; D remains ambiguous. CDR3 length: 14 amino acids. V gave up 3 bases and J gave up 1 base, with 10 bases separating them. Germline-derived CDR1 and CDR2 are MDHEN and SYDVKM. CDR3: CASSLSYSSYEQYF. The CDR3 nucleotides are TGTGCCAGCAGTTTGAGCTATTCATCCTACGAGCAGTACTTC.

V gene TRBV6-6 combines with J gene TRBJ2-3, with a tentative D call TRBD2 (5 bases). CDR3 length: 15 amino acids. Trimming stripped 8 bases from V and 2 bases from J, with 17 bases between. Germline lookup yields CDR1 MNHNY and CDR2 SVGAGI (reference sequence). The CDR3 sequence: CASGSVRPPTDTQYF. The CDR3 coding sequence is TGTGCCAGCGGGAGTGTTCGTCCCCCCACAGATACGCAGTATTTT.

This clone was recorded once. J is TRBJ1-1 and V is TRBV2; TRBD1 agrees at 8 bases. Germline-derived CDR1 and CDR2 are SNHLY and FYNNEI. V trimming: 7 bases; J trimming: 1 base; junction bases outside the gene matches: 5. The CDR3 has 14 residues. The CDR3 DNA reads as TGTGCCAGCACAAAAGGGACAGGGAACACTGAAGCTTTCTTT. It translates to CASTKGTGNTEAFF.

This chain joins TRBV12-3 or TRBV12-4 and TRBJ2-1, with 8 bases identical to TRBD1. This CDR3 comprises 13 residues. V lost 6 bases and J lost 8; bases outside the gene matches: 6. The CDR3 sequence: CASSHLGQDEQFF. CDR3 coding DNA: TGTGCCAGCAGCCACCTGGGACAGGATGAGCAGTTCTTC.

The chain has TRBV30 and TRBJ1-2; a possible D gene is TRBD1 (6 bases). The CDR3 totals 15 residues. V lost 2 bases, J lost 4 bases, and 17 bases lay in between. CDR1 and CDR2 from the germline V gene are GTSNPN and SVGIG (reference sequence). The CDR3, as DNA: TGTGCCTGGAGTACGGTCGCGGGGGGCGGCTATGGCTACACCTTC. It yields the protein CAWSTVAGGGYGYTF.

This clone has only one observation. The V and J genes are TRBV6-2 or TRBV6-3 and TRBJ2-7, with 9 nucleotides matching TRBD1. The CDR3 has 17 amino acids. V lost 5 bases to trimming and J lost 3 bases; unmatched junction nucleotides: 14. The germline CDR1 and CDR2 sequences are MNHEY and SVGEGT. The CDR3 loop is CASSRPGTGTYHYEQYF. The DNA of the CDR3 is TGTGCCAGCAGTCGTCCCGGGACAGGGACCTATCACTACGAGCAGTACTTC.

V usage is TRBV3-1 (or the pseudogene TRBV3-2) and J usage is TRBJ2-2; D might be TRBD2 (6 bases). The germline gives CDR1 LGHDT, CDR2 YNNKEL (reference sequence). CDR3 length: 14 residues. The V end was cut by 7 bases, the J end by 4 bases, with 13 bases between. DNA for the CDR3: TGTGCCAGCACCCCGCGGGGAGGCACCGGGGAGCTGTTTTTT. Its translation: CASTPRGGTGELFF.

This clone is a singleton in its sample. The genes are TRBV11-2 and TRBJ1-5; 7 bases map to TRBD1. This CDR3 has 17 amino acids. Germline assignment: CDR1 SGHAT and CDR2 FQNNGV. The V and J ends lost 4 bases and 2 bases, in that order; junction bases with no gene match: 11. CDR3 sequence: CASSSPGQHMGNQPQHF. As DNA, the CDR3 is TGTGCCAGCAGCTCGCCGGGACAGCATATGGGCAATCAGCCCCAGCATTTT.

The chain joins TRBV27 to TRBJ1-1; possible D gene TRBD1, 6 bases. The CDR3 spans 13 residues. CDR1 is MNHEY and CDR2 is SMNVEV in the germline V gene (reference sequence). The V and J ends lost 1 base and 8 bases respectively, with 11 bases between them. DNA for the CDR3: TGTGCCAGCAGTTTATTTTGGACAGCCGAAGCTTTCTTT. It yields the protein CASSLFWTAEAFF.

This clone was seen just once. CDR3 protein: CASGLPLGGRRADTQYF. In DNA form, the CDR3 reads TGTGCCAGCGGGCTCCCCCTCGGGGGTCGTCGGGCAGATACGCAGTATTTT. The chain joins TRBV7-2 to TRBJ2-3, with D possibly being TRBD2 (6 bases). Trimming took off 8 bases at V and 4 bases at J, with 25 bases between the two ends. CDR1 SGHTA and CDR2 FQGNSA come from the germline V gene. The CDR3 sequence is 17 residues long.

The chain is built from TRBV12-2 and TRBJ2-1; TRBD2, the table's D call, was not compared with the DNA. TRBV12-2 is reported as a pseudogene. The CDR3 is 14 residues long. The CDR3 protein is CASREKSSYNEQFF. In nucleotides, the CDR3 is TGTGCAAGCCGGGAAAAGAGCTCCTACAATGAGCAGTTCTTC.

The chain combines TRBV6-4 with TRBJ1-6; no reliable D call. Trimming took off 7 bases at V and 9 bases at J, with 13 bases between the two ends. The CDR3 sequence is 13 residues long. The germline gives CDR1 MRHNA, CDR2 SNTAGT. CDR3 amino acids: CASTPREGSPLHF. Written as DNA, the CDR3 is TGTGCCAGCACGCCTCGGGAAGGTTCACCCCTCCACTTT.

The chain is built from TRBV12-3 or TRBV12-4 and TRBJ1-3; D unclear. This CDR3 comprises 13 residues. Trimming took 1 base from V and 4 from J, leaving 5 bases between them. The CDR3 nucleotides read TGTGCCAGCAGTTTAGGGCAGGGAAACACCATATATTTT. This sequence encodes CASSLGQGNTIYF.

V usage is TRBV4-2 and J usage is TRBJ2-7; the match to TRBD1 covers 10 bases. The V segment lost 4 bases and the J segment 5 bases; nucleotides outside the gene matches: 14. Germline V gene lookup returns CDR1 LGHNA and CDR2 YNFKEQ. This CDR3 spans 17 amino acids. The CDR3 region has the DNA TGTGCCAGCAGCCTCTCCCCCAGAGGGACAGGGGCCGACGAGCAGTACTTC. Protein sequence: CASSLSPRGTGADEQYF.

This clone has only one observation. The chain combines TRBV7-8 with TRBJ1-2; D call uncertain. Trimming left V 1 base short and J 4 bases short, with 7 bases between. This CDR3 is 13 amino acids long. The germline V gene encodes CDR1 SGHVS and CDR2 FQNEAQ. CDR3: CASSLEALYGYTF. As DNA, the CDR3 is TGTGCCAGCAGCTTAGAAGCCCTCTATGGCTACACCTTC. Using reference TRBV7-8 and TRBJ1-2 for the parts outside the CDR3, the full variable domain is GAGVSQSPRYKVAKRGQDVALRCDPISGHVSLFWYQQALGQGPEFLTYFQNEAQLDKSGLPSDRFFAERPEGSVSTLKIQRTQQEDSAVYLCASSLEALYGYTFGSGTRLTVV.

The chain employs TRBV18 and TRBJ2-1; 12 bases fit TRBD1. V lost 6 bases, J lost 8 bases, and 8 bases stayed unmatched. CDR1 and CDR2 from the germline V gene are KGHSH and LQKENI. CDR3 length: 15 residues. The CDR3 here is CASSPVGTGGDEQFF. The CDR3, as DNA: TGTGCCAGCTCGCCGGTCGGGACAGGGGGCGATGAGCAGTTCTTC. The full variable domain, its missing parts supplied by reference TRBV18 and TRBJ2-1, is NAGVMQNPRHLVRRRGQEARLRCSPMKGHSHVYWYRQLPEEGLKFMVYLQKENIIDESGMPKERFSAEFPKEGPSILRIQQVVRGDSAAYFCASSPVGTGGDEQFFGPGTRLTVL.

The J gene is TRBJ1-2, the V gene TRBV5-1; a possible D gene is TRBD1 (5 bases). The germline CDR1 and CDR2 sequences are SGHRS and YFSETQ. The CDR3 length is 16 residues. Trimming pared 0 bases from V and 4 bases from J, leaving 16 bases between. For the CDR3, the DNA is TGCGCCAGCAGCTTGGATATTCCAGAAAGGGGCTATGGCTACACCTTC. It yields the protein CASSLDIPERGYGYTF.

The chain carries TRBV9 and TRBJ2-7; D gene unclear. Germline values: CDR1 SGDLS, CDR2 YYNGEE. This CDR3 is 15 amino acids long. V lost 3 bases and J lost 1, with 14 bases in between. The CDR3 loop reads CASSAAFGSSYEQYF. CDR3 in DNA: TGTGCCAGCAGCGCCGCGTTCGGTTCATCCTACGAGCAGTACTTC.

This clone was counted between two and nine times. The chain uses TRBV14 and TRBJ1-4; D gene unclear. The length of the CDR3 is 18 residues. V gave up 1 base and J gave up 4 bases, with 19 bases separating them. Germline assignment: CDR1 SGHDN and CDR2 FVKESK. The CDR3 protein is CASSQGARSNAYNEKLFF. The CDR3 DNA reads TGTGCCAGCAGCCAAGGAGCCCGATCAAACGCCTATAATGAAAAACTGTTTTTT.

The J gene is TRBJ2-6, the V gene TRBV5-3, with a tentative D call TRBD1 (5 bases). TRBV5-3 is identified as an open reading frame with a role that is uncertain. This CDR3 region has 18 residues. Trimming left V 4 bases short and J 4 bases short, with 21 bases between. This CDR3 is CARSPHPLQALGANVLTF. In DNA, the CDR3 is TGTGCCAGAAGCCCGCACCCTTTACAGGCTTTGGGGGCCAACGTCCTGACTTTC.